Given below is one T cell receptor beta chain in context. Its antigen is not identified. The CDR3 covers 14 residues. V shed 0 bases and J shed 8 bases, with 10 bases lying between them. The V gene's germline CDR1 is SGHTA and CDR2 FQGNSA. The data belong to a study of tumor-infiltrating lymphocytes in localized non-small cell lung cancer. Study-level results: No T-cell fraction difference was seen between IM1 and IM2 tumors. TCR sequencing covered a subset of patients with enough tissue.

The protocol was immunoSEQ multiplex PCR, while the TCRdb copy is restricted to in-frame clones and leaves out a portion. The repertoire includes around 7,000 clones, around 64% of them detected once, and about 13% sits in the top ten. The V gene is TRBV7-2, the J gene TRBJ1-4; D ambiguous. This clonotype was obtained from a human donor with non-small cell lung cancer. Sequencing input: uninvolved lung tissue not adjacent to the tumor. This CDR3 reads CASSLAGLREKLFF. The CDR3 region has the DNA TGTGCCAGCAGCTTAGCAGGGTTGAGGGAAAAACTGTTTTTT.